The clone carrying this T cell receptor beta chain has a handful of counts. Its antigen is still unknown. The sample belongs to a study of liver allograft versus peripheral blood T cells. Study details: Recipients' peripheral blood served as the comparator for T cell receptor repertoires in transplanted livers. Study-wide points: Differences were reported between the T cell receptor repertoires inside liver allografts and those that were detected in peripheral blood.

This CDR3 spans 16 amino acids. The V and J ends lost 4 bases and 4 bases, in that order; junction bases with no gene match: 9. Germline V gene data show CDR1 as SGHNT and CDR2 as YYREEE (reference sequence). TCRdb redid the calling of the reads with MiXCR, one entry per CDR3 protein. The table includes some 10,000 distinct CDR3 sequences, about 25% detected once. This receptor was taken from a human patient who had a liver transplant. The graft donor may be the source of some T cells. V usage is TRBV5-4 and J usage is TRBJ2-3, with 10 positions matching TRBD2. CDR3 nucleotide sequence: TGTGCCAGCAGCAAAAGGACTAGCGGAGTTTCAGATACGCAGTATTTT. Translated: CASSKRTSGVSDTQYF.